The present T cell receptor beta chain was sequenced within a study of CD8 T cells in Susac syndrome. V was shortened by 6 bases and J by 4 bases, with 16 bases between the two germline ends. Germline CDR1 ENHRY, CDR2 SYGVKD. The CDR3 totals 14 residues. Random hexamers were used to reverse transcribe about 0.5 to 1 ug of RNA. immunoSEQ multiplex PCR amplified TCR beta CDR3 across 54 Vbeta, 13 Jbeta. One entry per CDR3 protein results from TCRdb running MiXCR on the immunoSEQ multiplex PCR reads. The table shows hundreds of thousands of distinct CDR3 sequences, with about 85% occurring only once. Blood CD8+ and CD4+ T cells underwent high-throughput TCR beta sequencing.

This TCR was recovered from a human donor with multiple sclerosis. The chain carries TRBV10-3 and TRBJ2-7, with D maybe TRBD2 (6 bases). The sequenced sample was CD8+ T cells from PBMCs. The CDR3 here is CAIRGLLPGYEQYF. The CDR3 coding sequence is TGTGCCATCAGAGGACTACTGCCCGGGTACGAGCAGTACTTC.